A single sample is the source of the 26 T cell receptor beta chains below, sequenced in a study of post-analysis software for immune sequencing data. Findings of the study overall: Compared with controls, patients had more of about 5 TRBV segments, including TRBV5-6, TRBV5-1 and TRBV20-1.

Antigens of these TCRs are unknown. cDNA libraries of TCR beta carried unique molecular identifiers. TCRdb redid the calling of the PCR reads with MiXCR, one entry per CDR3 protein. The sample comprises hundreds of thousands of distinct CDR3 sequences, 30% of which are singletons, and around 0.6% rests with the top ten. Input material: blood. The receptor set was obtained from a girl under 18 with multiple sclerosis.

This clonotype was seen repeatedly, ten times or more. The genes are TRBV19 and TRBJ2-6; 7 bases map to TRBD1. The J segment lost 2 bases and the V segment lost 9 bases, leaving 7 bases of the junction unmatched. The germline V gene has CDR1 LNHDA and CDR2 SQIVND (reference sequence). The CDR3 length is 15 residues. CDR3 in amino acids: CASSRQGPGANVLTF. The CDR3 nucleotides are TGTGCCAGCAGCAGACAGGGTCCTGGGGCCAACGTCCTGACTTTC.

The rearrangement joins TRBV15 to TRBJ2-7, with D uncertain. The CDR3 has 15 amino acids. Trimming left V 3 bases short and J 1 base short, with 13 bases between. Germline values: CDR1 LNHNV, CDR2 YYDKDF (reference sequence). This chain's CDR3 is CATSSGSTISYEQYF. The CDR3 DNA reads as TGTGCCACCAGCAGTGGATCGACGATTTCCTACGAGCAGTACTTC.

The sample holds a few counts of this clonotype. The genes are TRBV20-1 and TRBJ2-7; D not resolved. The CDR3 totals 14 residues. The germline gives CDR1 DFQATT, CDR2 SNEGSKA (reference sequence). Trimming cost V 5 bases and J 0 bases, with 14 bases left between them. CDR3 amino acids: CSARAYTHSYEQYF. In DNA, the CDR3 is TGCAGTGCTCGGGCCTACACCCACTCCTACGAGCAGTACTTC.

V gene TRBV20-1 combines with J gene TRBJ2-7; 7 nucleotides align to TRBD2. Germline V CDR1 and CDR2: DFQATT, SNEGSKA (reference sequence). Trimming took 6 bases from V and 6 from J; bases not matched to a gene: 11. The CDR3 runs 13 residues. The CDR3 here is CSATSPGGPEQYF. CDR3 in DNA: TGCAGTGCGACGAGTCCGGGAGGCCCCGAGCAGTACTTC.

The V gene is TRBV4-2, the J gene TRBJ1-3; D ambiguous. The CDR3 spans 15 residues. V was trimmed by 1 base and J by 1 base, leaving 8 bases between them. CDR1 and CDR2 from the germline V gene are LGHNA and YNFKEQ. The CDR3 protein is CASSQVTSSGNTIYF. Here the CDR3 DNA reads TGTGCCAGCAGCCAAGTGACGAGTTCTGGAAACACCATATATTTT.

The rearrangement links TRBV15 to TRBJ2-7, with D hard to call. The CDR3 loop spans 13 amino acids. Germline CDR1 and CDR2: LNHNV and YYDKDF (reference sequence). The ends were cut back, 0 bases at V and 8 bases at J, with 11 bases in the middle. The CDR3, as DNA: TGTGCCACCAGCAGAGATGTGTTGGGTCAGCAGTACTTC. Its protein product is CATSRDVLGQQYF. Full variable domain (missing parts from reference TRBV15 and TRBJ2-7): DAMVIQNPRYQVTQFGKPVTLSCSQTLNHNVMYWYQQKSSQAPKLLFHYYDKDFNNEADTPDNFQSRRPNTSFCFLDIRSPGLGDTAMYLCATSRDVLGQQYFGPGTRLTVT.

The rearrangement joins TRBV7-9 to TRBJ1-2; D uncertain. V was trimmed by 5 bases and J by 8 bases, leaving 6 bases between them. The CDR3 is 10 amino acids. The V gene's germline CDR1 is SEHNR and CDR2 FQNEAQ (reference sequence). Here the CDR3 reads CASSLLGYTF. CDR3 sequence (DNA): TGTGCCAGCAGCCTTTTAGGCTACACCTTC.

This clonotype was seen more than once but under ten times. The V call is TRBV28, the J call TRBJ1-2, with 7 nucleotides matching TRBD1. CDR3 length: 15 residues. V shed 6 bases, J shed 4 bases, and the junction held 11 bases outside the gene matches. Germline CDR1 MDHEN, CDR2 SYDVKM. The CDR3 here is CASSPIGQARYGYTF. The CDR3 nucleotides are TGTGCCAGCAGCCCTATTGGACAGGCCCGCTATGGCTACACCTTC.

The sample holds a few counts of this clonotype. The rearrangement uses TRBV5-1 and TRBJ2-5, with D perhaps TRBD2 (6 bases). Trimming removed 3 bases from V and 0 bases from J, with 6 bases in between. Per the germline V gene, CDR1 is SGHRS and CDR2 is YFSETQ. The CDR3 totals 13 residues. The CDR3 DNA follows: TGCGCCAGCAGCTCGGGGGACCAAGAGACCCAGTACTTC. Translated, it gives CASSSGDQETQYF. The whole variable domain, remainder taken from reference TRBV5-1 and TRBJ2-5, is KAGVTQTPRYLIKTRGQQVTLSCSPISGHRSVSWYQQTPGQGLQFLFEYFSETQRNKGNFPGRFSGRQFSNSRSEMNVSTLELGDSALYLCASSSGDQETQYFGPGTRLLVL.

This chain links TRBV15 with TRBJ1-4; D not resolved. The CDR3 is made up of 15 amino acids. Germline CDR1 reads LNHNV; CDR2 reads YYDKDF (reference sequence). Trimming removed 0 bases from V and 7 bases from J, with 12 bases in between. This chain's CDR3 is CATSRDMAVREKLFF. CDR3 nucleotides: TGTGCCACCAGCAGAGATATGGCCGTTCGTGAAAAACTGTTTTTT. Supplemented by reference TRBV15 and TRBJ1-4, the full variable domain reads DAMVIQNPRYQVTQFGKPVTLSCSQTLNHNVMYWYQQKSSQAPKLLFHYYDKDFNNEADTPDNFQSRRPNTSFCFLDIRSPGLGDTAMYLCATSRDMAVREKLFFGSGTQLSVL.

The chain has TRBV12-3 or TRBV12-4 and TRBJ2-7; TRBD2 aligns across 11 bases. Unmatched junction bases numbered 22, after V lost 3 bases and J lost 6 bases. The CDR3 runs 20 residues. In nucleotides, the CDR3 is TGTGCCAGCAGTTTGGAGTTAAGACTAGCGGGACCCCTAAACATCCGCGAGCAGTACTTC. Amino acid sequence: CASSLELRLAGPLNIREQYF.

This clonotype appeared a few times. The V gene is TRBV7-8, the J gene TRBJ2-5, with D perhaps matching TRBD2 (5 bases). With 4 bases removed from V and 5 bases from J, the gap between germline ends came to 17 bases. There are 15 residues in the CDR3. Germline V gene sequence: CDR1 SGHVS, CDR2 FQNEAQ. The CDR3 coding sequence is TGTGCCAGCAGCTCCCCCCTCGGGGTCGGGGAGACCCAGTACTTC. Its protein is CASSSPLGVGETQYF.

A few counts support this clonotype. DNA for the CDR3: TGCAGCGTGGAATCGCGGAATGAAAAACTGTTTTTT. Residues: CSVESRNEKLFF. The rearrangement uses TRBV29-1 and TRBJ1-4; D not resolved. Germline CDR1 and CDR2: SQVTM and ANQGSEA. The CDR3 is 12 amino acids. V gave up 6 bases and J gave up 5 bases, with 10 bases separating them. The full variable domain, in which reference TRBV29-1 and TRBJ1-4 provide the parts outside the CDR3, is SAVISQKPSRDICQRGTSLTIQCQVDSQVTMMFWYRQQPGQSLTLIATANQGSEATYESGFVIDKFPISRPNLTFSTLTVSNMSPEDSSIYLCSVESRNEKLFFGSGTQLSVL.

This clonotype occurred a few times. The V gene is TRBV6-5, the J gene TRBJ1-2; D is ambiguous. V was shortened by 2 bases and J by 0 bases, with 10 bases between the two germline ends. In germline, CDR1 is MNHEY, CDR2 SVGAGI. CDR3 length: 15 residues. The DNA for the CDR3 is TGTGCCAGCAGTTACAGGGAGCCCCCTAACTATGGCTACACCTTC. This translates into CASSYREPPNYGYTF.

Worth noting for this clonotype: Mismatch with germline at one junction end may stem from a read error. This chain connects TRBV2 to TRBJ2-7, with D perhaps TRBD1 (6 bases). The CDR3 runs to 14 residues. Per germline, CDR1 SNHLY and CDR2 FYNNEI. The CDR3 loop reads CASRWTALTYERYF. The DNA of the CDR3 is TGTGCCAGCAGGTGGACAGCCTTGACCTACGAGCGGTACTTC.

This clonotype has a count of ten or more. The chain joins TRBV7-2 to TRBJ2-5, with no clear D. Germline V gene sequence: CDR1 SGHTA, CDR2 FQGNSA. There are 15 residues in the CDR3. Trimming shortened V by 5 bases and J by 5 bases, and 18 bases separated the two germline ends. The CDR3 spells CASSRGLAAQETQYF. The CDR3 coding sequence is TGTGCCAGCAGCCGCGGCTTGGCCGCCCAGGAGACCCAGTACTTC.

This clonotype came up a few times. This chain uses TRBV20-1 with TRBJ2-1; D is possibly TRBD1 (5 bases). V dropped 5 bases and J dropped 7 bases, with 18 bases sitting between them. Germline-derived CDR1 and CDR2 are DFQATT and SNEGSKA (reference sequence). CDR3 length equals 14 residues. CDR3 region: CSALYRPGGNEQFF. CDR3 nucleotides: TGCAGTGCTCTTTACAGGCCAGGCGGTAATGAGCAGTTCTTC.

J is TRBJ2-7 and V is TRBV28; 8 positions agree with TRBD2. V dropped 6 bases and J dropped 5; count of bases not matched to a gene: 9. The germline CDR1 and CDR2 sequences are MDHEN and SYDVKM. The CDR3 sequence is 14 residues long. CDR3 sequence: CASSLRGGRNEQYF. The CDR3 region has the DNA TGTGCCAGCAGCCTCCGGGGGGGGAGAAACGAGCAGTACTTC.

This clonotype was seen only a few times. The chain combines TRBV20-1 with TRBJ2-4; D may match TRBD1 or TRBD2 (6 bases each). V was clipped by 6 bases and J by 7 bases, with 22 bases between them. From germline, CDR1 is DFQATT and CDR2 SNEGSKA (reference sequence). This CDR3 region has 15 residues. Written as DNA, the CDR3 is TGCAGTGCGTCCCCCGTGAGGGGGGCGAGGAACATTCAGTACTTC. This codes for CSASPVRGARNIQYF.

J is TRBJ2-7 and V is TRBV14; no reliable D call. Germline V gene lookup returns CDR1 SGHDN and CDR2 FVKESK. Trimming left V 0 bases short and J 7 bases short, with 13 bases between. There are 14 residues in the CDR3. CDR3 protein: CASSQELPGWEQYF. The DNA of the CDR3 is TGTGCCAGCAGCCAAGAACTTCCCGGATGGGAGCAGTACTTC.

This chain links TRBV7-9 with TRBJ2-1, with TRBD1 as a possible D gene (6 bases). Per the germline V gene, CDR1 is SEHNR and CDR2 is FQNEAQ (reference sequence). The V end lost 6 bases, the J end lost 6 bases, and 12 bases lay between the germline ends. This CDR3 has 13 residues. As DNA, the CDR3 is TGTGCCAGCAGAGCTAAACAGGGCAATGAGCAGTTCTTC. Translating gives CASRAKQGNEQFF.

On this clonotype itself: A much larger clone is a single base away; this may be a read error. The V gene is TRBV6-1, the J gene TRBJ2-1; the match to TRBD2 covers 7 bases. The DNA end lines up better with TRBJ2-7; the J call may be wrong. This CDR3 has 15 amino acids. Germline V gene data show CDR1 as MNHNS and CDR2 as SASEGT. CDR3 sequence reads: CASSKAGPSYNEQYF. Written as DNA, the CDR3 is TGTGCCAGCAGTAAAGCGGGGCCCTCCTACAATGAGCAGTACTTC.

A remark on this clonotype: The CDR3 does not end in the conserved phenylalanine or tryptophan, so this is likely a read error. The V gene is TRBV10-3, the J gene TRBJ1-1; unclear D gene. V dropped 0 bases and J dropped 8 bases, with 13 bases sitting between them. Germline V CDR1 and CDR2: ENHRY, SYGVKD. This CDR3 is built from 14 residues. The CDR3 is CAISESEQQREAFC. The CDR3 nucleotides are TGTGCCATCAGTGAGTCGGAACAACAAAGGGAAGCTTTCTGT.

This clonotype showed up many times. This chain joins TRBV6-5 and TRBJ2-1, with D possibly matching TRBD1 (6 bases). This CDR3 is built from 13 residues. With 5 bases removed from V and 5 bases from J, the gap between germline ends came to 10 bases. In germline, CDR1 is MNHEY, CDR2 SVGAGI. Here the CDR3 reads CASSGWTDNEQFF. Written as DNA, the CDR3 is TGTGCCAGCAGTGGATGGACAGACAATGAGCAGTTCTTC.

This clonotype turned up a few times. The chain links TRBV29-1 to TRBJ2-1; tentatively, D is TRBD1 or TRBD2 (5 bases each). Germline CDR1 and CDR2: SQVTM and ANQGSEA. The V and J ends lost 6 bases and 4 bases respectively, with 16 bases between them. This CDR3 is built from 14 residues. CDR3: CSVPGPAAYNEQFF. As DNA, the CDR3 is TGCAGCGTCCCGGGACCAGCGGCTTACAATGAGCAGTTCTTC.

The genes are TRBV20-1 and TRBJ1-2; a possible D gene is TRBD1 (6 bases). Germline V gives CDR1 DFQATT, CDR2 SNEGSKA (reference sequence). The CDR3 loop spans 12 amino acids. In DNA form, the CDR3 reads TGCAGGGGGGGCACCTCGGACTATGGCTACACCTTC. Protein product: CRGGTSDYGYTF.